Reported below is one T cell receptor beta chain. Its matching antigen is unknown. This may be a read error, as it is one base from a much larger clone. This sample was taken from a study of read filtering for tumor transcriptome and immune sequencing. Across the study: Transcriptome libraries were built from DNase-treated RNA. Per sample, TCR-region reads ranged about 4.05 to 11 million by IR-seq, roughly 80 to 1,300 by RNA-seq. General study results and limits: Single-read clonotypes: roughly 80% of IR-seq clonotypes (around 3.4% of reads), around three quarters of RNA-seq clonotypes (around 45% of reads).

CDR1 and CDR2 from the germline V gene are MGHRA and YSYEKL. The CDR3 sequence is 16 residues long. The library was built from 400 ng RNA with molecular barcoded adaptors for alpha/delta and beta/gamma chains. Each CDR3 protein is one row after TCRdb ran MiXCR on the reads. Counted here are 90,000 to 95,000 distinct CDR3 sequences, 20% to 25% occurring once; the ten biggest clones make up roughly 11%. The rearrangement joins TRBV4-1 to TRBJ1-1; 8 nucleotides agree with TRBD1. The source material was a population of CD138-negative cells sorted from bone marrow. This clonotype originated in a donor at least 40 years old with multiple myeloma. CDR3 DNA sequence: TGCACCAGCAGCCAGACGGACAGGGTGGTAGATGTGCGGGCTTTCTTT. This encodes CTSSQTDRVVDVRAFF.